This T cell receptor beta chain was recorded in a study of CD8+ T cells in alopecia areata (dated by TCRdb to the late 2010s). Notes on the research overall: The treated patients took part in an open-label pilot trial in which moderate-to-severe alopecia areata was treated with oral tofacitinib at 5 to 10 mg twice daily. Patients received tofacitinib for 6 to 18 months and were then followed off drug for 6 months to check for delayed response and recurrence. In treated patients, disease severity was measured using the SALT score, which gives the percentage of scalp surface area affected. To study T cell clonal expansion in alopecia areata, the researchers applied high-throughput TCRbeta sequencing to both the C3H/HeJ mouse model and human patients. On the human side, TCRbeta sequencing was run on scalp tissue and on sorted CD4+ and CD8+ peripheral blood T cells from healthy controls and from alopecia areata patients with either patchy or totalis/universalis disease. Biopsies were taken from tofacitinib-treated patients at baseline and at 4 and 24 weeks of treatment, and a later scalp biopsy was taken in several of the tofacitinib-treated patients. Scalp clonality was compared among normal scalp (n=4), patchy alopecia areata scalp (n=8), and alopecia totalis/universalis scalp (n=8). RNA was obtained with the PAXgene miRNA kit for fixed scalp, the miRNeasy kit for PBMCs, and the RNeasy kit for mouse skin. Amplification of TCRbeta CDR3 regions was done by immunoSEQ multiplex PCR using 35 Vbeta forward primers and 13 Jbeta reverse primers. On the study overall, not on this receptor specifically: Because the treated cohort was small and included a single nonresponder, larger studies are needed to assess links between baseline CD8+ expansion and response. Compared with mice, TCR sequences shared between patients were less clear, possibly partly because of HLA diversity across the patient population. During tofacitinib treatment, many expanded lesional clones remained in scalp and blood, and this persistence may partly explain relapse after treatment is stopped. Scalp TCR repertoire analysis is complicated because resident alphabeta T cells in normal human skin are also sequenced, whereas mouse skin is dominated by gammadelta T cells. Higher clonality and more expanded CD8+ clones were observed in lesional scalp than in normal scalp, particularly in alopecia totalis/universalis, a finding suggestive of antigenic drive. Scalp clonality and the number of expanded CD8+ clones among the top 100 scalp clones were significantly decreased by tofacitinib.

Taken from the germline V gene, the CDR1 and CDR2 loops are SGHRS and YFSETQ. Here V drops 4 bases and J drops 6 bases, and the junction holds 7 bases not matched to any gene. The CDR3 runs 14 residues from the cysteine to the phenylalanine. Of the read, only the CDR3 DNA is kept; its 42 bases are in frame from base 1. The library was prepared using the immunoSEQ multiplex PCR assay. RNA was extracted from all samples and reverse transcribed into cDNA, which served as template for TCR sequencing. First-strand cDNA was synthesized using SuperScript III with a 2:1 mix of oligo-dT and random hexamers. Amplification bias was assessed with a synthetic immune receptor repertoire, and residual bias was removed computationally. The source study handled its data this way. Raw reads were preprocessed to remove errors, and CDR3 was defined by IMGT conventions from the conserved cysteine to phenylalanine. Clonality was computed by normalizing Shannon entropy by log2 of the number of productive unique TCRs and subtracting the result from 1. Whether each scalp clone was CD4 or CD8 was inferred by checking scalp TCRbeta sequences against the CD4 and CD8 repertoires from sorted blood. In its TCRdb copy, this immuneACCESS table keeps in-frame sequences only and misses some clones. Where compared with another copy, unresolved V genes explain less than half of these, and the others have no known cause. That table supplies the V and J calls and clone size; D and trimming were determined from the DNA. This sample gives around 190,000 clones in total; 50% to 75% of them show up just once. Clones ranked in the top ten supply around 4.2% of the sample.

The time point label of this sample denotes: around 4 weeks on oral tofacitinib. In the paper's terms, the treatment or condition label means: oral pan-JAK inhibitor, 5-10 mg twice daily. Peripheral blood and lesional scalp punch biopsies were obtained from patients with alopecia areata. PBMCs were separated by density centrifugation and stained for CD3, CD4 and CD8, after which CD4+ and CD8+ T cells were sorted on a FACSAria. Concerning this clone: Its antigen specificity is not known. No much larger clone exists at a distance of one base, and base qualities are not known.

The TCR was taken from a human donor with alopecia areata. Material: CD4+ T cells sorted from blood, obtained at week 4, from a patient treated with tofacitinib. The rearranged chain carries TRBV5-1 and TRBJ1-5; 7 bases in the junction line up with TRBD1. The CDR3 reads CASSHGTDGQPQHF. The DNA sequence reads TGCGCCAGCAGCCACGGGACAGATGGTCAGCCCCAGCATTTT.